These T cell receptor beta chains were read from a single sample in a study of CD8+CD57+ T cells in acquired aplastic anemia. TCRdb analysed the reads with MiXCR anew, one entry per CDR3 protein. The table lists under 350,000 distinct CDR3 sequences, approximately 60% of them singletons, with approximately 1.3% in the top ten. Sequenced input: sorted CD4+, CD8+, or CD8+CD57+ T cells (not recorded which) from PBMCs. These TCRs come from a human donor with aplastic anemia. CDR3s include the opening cysteine and the closing phenylalanine or tryptophan. A D gene is named only where the DNA matches it firmly. Not every row has a clone size; where given, it reads once, few, many or a size class.

TRBV2	TRBJ2-3	11	NA	few	CASIQADTQYF	TGTGCCAGCATCCAGGCAGATACGCAGTATTTT
TRBV15	TRBJ2-3	14	NA	many	CATSRGGSTDTQYF	TGTGCCACCAGCAGAGGTGGTAGCACAGATACGCAGTATTTT
TRBV13	TRBJ2-1	16	TRBD1	few	CASSSRVIGTGNEQFF	TGTGCCAGCAGCTCTCGCGTGATAGGGACAGGCAATGAGCAGTTCTTC
TRBV11-3	TRBJ1-4	17	TRBD1	NA	CASSYGGQPKNDEKLFF	TGTGCCAGCAGCTATGGGGGACAGCCGAAGAATGATGAAAAACTGTTTTTT
TRBV7-9	TRBJ1-6	16	TRBD1	NA	CASSLGPGTGRSPLHF	TGTGCCAGCAGCTTGGGTCCCGGGACAGGGAGGTCACCCCTCCACTTT
TRBV29-1	TRBJ2-5	13	TRBD1	many	CSVPQGAGETQYF	TGCAGCGTCCCCCAGGGGGCCGGGGAGACCCAGTACTTC
TRBV20-1	TRBJ2-1	11	NA	many	CSVMGWYEQFF	TGCAGTGTCATGGGGTGGTATGAGCAGTTCTTC
TRBV18	TRBJ1-6	15	TRBD1	many	CASSPGQGAASPLHF	TGTGCCAGCTCACCGGGACAGGGGGCTGCTTCACCCCTCCACTTT
TRBV7-2	TRBJ2-3	18	TRBD2	NA	CASSLKAGTSGSTDTQYF	TGTGCCAGCAGCTTAAAAGCCGGGACTAGCGGGTCCACAGATACGCAGTATTTT
TRBV2	TRBJ1-6	16	NA	NA	CASSGERGDPFSPLHF	TGTGCCAGCAGTGGGGAGAGAGGGGATCCCTTTTCACCCCTCCACTTT
TRBV29-1	TRBJ1-5	13	NA	many	CSVGYRENQPQHF	TGCAGCGTTGGGTATAGGGAGAATCAGCCCCAGCATTTT